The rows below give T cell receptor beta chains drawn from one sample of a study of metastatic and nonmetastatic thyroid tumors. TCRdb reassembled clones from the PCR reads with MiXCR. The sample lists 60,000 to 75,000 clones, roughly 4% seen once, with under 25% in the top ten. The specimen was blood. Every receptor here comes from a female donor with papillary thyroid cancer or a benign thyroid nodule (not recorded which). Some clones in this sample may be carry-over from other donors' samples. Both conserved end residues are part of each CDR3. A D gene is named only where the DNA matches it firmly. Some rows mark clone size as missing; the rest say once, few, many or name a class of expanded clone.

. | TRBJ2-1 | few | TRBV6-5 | CASSSSWNEQFF | TGTGCCAGCAGTTCGTCGTGGAATGAGCAGTTCTTC
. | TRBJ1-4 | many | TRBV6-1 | CASSDTGTPNEKLFF | TGTGCCAGCAGTGACACCGGGACCCCTAATGAAAAACTGTTTTTT
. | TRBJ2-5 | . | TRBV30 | CAGTRGQDPGETQYF | TGTGCCGGAACGAGGGGCCAGGACCCGGGAGAGACCCAGTACTTC
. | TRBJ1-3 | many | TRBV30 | CAWRDLGGNTIYF | TGTGCCTGGAGGGACTTGGGAGGAAACACCATATATTTT
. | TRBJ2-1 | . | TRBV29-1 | CSVELQGAEQFF | TGCAGCGTTGAACTCCAGGGCGCTGAACAGTTCTTC
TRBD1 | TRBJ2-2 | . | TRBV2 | CACRPGTGIPRRGTGELFF | TGTGCCTGCAGGCCCGGGACAGGGATTCCTAGGAGGGGAACCGGGGAGCTGTTTTTT
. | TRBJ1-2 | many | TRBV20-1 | CLRGGYTF | TGCCTCAGGGGTGGCTACACCTTC
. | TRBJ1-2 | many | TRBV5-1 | CASSLGQRYGYTF | TGCGCCAGCAGCTTGGGGCAGCGCTATGGCTACACCTTC
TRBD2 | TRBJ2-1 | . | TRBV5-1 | CASSVGLADYNEQFF | TGCGCCAGCAGCGTGGGACTAGCGGATTACAATGAGCAGTTCTTC
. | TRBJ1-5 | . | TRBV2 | CASRGGRNSNQSQHF | TGTGCCAGCAGGGGGGGACGGAATAGCAATCAGTCCCAGCATTTC
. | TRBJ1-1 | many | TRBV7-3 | CASSLEARSTEAFF | TGTGCCAGCAGCCTCGAGGCCCGGAGCACTGAAGCTTTCTTT
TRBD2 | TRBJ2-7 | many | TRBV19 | CASSKPSGASYEQYF | TGTGCCAGTAGTAAACCTAGCGGGGCCTCCTACGAGCAGTACTTC
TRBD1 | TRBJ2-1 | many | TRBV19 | CASSMADRGRNEQFF | TGTGCCAGTAGTATGGCGGACAGGGGGCGCAATGAGCAGTTCTTC
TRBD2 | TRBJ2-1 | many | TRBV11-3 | CASSGMGLAGPSSYNEQFF | TGTGCCAGCAGCGGGATGGGACTAGCGGGGCCGAGCTCCTACAATGAGCAGTTCTTC
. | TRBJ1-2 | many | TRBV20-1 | CSAFNRVLNGYTF | TGCAGTGCCTTTAACAGGGTCCTAAATGGCTACACCTTC
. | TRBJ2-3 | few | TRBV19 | CAGGEGLGKDTQYF | TGTGCCGGCGGAGAGGGTCTCGGCAAAGATACGCAGTATTTT
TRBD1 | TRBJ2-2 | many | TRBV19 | CASRTSGGDVGELFF | TGTGCCAGTAGGACTTCAGGGGGCGATGTCGGGGAGCTGTTTTTT
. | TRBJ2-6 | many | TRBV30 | CAWSVRGANVLTF | TGTGCCTGGAGTGTAAGGGGGGCCAACGTCCTGACTTTC
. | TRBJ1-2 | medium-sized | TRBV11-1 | CASSLQGWDGYTF | TGTGCCAGCAGCTTACAGGGATGGGATGGCTACACCTTC
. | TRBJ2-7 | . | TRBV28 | CASSGSVGYYEQYF | TGTGCCAGCAGTGGATCGGTAGGGTACTACGAGCAGTACTTC
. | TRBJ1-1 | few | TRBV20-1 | CSAREWLTEAFF | TGCAGTGCTAGAGAATGGTTGACTGAAGCTTTCTTT
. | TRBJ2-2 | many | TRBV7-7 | CASSPGRTSTGELFF | TGTGCTAGCAGCCCTGGACGAACCTCCACCGGGGAGCTGTTTTTT